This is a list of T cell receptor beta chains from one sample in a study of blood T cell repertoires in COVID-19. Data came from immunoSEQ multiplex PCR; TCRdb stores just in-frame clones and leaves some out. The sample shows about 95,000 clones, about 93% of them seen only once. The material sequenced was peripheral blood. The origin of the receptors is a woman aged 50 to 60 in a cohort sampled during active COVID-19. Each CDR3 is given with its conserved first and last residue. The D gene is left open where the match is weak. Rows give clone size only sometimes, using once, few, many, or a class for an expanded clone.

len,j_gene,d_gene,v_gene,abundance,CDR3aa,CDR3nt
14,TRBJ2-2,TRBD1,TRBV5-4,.,CASRGQGNTGELFF,TGTGCCAGCAGAGGACAGGGTAACACCGGGGAGCTGTTTTTT
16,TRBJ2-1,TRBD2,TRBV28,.,CASSSNLAGGPNEQFF,TGTGCCAGCAGTTCTAATCTAGCGGGAGGCCCCAATGAGCAGTTCTTC
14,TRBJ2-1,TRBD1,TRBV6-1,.,CASSDRQGEWEQFF,TGTGCCAGCAGTGACCGACAGGGGGAATGGGAGCAGTTCTTC
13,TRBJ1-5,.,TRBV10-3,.,CAISRGGGQPQHF,TGTGCCATATCCCGGGGGGGCGGTCAGCCCCAGCATTTT
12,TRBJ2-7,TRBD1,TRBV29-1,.,CSAGQGDYEQYF,TGCAGCGCGGGACAGGGGGACTACGAGCAGTACTTC
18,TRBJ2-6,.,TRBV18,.,CASSPSGGKILGANVLTF,TGTGCCAGCTCACCATCGGGGGGCAAGATCTTAGGGGCCAACGTCCTGACTTTC
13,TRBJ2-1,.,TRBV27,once,CASSRTEYNEQFF,TGTGCCAGCAGTCGGACAGAGTACAATGAGCAGTTCTTC
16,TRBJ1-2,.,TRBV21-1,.,CASSKLWLGGGNGYTF,TGTGCCAGCAGCAAGTTGTGGTTGGGCGGAGGGAATGGCTACACCTTC
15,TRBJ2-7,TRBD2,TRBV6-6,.,CASRILAGSSYEQYF,TGTGCCAGCAGAATCCTAGCGGGAAGCTCCTACGAGCAGTACTTC
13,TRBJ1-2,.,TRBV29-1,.,CSVLKGRDYGYTF,TGCAGCGTCCTCAAGGGCAGGGACTATGGCTACACCTTC
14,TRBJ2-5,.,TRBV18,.,CASSSMKTGETQYF,TGTGCCAGCTCATCAATGAAGACGGGAGAGACCCAGTACTTC
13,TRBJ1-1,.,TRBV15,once,CATKQGLNTEAFF,TGTGCCACAAAACAGGGTTTGAACACTGAAGCTTTCTTT
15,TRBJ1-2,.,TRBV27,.,CASSPITNNNYGYTF,TGTGCCAGCAGCCCCATAACCAACAACAACTATGGCTACACCTTC
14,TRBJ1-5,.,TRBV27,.,CASSLNGGWVTQHF,TGTGCCAGCAGTTTAAACGGGGGGTGGGTTACCCAGCATTTT
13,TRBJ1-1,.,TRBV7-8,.,CASSLGGVTEAFF,TGTGCCAGCAGCTTAGGGGGGGTCACTGAAGCTTTCTTT
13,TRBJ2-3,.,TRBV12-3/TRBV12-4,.,CASTWGPTDTQYF,TGTGCCAGCACATGGGGGCCCACAGATACGCAGTATTTT
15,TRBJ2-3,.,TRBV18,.,CASSPPLGVRDTQYF,TGTGCCAGCTCACCACCGCTAGGGGTGAGGGATACGCAGTATTTT
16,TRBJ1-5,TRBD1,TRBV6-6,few,CASSRKPGTGDQPQHF,TGTGCCAGCAGTCGAAAACCCGGGACAGGGGACCAGCCCCAGCATTTT
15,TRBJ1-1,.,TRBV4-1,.,CASSQEGRTITEAFF,TGCGCCAGCAGCCAAGAGGGGCGGACTATCACTGAAGCTTTCTTT
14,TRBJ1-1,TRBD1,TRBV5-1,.,CASRMGQGGTEAFF,TGCGCCAGCAGGATGGGACAGGGGGGCACTGAAGCTTTCTTT
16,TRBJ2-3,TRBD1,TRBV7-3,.,CASSKTGTGAVDTQYF,TGTGCCAGCAGCAAGACCGGGACAGGGGCCGTAGATACGCAGTATTTT
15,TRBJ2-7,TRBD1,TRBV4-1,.,CASSQDGTGFNAQYF,TGCGCCAGCAGCCAAGATGGGACAGGGTTCAACGCGCAGTACTTC
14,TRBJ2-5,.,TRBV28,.,CASRAGIYRETQYF,TGTGCCAGCAGGGCGGGGATTTATAGGGAGACCCAGTACTTC
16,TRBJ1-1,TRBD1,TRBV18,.,CASSPFGTEDGTEAFF,TGTGCCAGCTCACCTTTCGGGACAGAGGATGGCACTGAAGCTTTCTTT
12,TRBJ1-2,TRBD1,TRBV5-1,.,CASSKDRNGYTF,TGCGCCAGCAGCAAGGACAGGAATGGCTACACCTTC
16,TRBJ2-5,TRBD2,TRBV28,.,CASTERTSGQQETQYF,TGTGCCAGCACCGAGAGGACTAGCGGGCAACAAGAGACCCAGTACTTC
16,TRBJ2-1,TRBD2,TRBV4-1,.,CASSQGEGLGYNEQFF,TGCGCCAGCAGCCAAGGGGAGGGACTAGGCTACAATGAGCAGTTCTTC
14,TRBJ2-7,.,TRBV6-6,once,CASSYYGVIYEQYF,TGTGCCAGCAGTTACTACGGGGTTATCTACGAGCAGTACTTC
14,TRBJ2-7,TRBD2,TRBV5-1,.,CASSGGLAGYEQYF,TGCGCCAGCAGCGGCGGACTAGCGGGCTACGAGCAGTACTTC
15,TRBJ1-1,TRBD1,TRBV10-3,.,CAISETGAPGTEAFF,TGTGCCATCAGTGAGACAGGGGCGCCTGGCACTGAAGCTTTCTTT
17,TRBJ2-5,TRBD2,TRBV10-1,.,CASSVGTSGRRQETQYF,TGCGCCAGCAGTGTGGGGACTAGCGGGAGAAGGCAAGAGACCCAGTACTTC
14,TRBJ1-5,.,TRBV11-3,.,CASSLGTCYQPQHF,TGTGCCAGCAGCTTAGGGACATGTTATCAGCCCCAGCATTTT
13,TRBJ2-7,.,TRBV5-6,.,CASSWAQSSGEYF,TGTGCCAGCAGCTGGGCACAATCTTCAGGGGAGTACTTC
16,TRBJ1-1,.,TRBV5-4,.,CASSSPKTGSNTEAFF,TGTGCCAGCAGCTCCCCCAAGACAGGTTCGAACACTGAAGCTTTCTTT
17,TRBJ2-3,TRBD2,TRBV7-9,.,CASSSSLTSGPGDTQYF,TGTGCCAGCAGCTCCTCCCTGACTAGCGGCCCAGGAGATACGCAGTATTTT
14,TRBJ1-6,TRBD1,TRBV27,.,CASSLGQPNSPLHF,TGTGCCAGCAGTTTGGGACAGCCGAATTCACCCCTCCACTTT
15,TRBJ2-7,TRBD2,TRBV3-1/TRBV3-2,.,CASSLMLAGVNEQYF,TGTGCCAGCAGCCTTATGCTAGCGGGAGTAAACGAGCAGTACTTC
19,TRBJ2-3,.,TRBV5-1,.,CASSLGGPGSIIGTDTQYF,TGCGCCAGCAGCTTGGGGGGCCCTGGGTCGATTATAGGAACAGATACGCAGTATTTT
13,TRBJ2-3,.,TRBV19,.,CASSIGSTDTQYF,TGTGCCAGTAGTATCGGGAGCACAGATACGCAGTATTTT
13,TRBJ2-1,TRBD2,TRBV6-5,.,CASRSGGYNEQFF,TGTGCCAGCCGCTCGGGGGGATACAATGAGCAGTTCTTC
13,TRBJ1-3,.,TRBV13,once,CASSLGQGNTIYF,TGTGCCAGCAGCTTAGGACAGGGAAACACCATATATTTT
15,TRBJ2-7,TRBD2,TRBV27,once,CASRVVSSGYYEQYF,TGTGCCAGCAGAGTAGTGTCTAGCGGGTACTACGAGCAGTACTTC
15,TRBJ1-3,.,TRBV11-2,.,CASSFNQVVGNTIYF,TGTGCCAGCAGCTTTAATCAGGTGGTTGGAAACACCATATATTTT
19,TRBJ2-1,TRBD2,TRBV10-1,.,CASSPTGLAGGSSYNEQFF,TGCGCCAGCAGTCCTACGGGACTAGCGGGAGGATCTTCCTACAATGAGCAGTTCTTC
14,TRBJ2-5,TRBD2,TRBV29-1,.,CSVGGLAFGETQYF,TGCAGCGTTGGGGGACTAGCGTTCGGGGAGACCCAGTACTTC
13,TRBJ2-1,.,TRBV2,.,CASSEWWGDEQFF,TGTGCCAGCAGTGAATGGTGGGGGGATGAGCAGTTCTTC
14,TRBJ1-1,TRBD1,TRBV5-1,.,CASNVDRGRVEAFF,TGCGCCAGCAACGTGGACAGGGGGCGAGTTGAAGCTTTCTTT
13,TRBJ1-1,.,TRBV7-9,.,CASSLNNQGRAFF,TGTGCCAGCAGCTTAAACAACCAGGGCAGGGCTTTCTTT
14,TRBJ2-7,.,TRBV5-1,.,CASMITGGAYEQYF,TGCGCCAGCATGATTACAGGTGGAGCCTACGAGCAGTACTTC